The 14 T cell receptor beta chains listed next were all sequenced from one sample in a study of T cell repertoires in cytomegalovirus infection. The antigens of these receptors remain unknown. One entry per CDR3 protein results from TCRdb running MiXCR on the reads. The repertoire holds approximately 110,000 distinct CDR3 sequences, with roughly two fifths as singletons. This material consisted of CD8+ T cells from cultured PBMCs, taken from culture after CMV antigen stimulation. The receptors were gathered from a human donor in good health (CMV status not recorded). Some clones in this sample may be carry-over from other donors' samples.

V is TRBV6-2 or TRBV6-3 and J is TRBJ2-7; D is unresolved. Germline CDR1 and CDR2: MNHEY and SVGEGT. V lost 0 bases and J 4 bases, leaving 7 bases between the germline ends. The CDR3 contains 13 residues. The DNA for the CDR3 is TGTGCCAGCAGTTACTCGAGCAGTTACGAGCAGTACTTC. Residues: CASSYSSSYEQYF.

This clonotype was detected only a few times. The chain uses TRBV5-1 and TRBJ2-1, with 10 bases that match TRBD2. The CDR3 is 16 amino acids. The V gene's germline CDR1 is SGHRS and CDR2 YFSETQ. J lost 3 bases, V lost 4 bases, and 7 bases had no gene match. The CDR3 sequence is CASSAYSGGLYNEQFF. The CDR3 region has the DNA TGCGCCAGCAGCGCCTATAGCGGGGGGCTCTACAATGAGCAGTTCTTC.

The chain couples TRBV7-2 to TRBJ2-1; the D gene is possibly TRBD2 (7 bases). Trimming left V 8 bases short and J 3 bases short, with 17 bases between. Germline V gives CDR1 SGHTA, CDR2 FQGNSA. The CDR3 is 15 residues long. The CDR3, as DNA: TGTGCCAGCCGAAGGGGGGGTTCGCTCTACAATGAGCAGTTCTTC. It is translated as CASRRGGSLYNEQFF.

The rearrangement uses TRBV27 and TRBJ2-2, with 9 bases matching TRBD2. This CDR3 contains 15 residues. With 2 bases clipped from V and 3 bases from J, the junction kept 1 base outside the gene matches. The germline V gene encodes CDR1 MNHEY and CDR2 SMNVEV (reference sequence). The CDR3 sequence is CASSLAGGYTGELFF. CDR3 bases: TGTGCCAGCAGTTTAGCGGGGGGGTACACCGGGGAGCTGTTTTTT.

This clonotype was counted ten times or more. The chain uses TRBV19 and TRBJ1-1; the D gene is possibly TRBD1 (6 bases). Per germline, CDR1 LNHDA and CDR2 SQIVND (reference sequence). Trimming removed 5 bases from V and 6 bases from J, with 13 bases in between. The CDR3 is 13 amino acids. CDR3 DNA: TGTGCCAGTAGTCGGGGGGCTTTGCCTGAAGCTTTCTTT. This gives the protein CASSRGALPEAFF.

The V gene is TRBV19, the J gene TRBJ2-2, with no clear D. CDR1 is LNHDA and CDR2 is SQIVND in the germline V gene (reference sequence). With 3 bases removed from V and 0 bases from J, the gap between germline ends came to 11 bases. The CDR3 has 16 amino acids. CDR3 sequence reads: CASSILGSSNTGELFF. Here the CDR3 DNA reads TGTGCCAGTAGTATTCTGGGAAGCTCGAACACCGGGGAGCTGTTTTTT.

This clonotype was picked up many times. The V and J genes are TRBV7-2 and TRBJ1-5; D is perhaps TRBD1 (6 bases). V was pared by 0 bases and J by 0 bases, with 12 bases between. This CDR3 has 17 amino acids. Germline CDR1 is SGHTA and CDR2 is FQGNSA. CDR3 in DNA: TGTGCCAGCAGCTTAGCGGGACACCTGTATAGCAATCAGCCCCAGCATTTT. Protein: CASSLAGHLYSNQPQHF.

This chain connects TRBV12-3 or TRBV12-4 to TRBJ2-5; 8 bases fit TRBD1. V trimming: 5 bases; J trimming: 4 bases; junction bases outside the gene matches: 6. This CDR3 spans 14 amino acids. CDR3 loop: CASSQQGVGETQYF. CDR3 DNA sequence: TGTGCCAGCAGTCAACAGGGGGTGGGAGAGACCCAGTACTTC.

This chain connects TRBV27 to TRBJ1-1; TRBD1 might be the D (5 bases). There are 16 residues in the CDR3. Trimming pared 0 bases from V and 1 base from J, leaving 12 bases between. Looked up from germline, CDR1 is MNHEY and CDR2 is SMNVEV (reference sequence). CDR3 sequence (DNA): TGTGCCAGCAGTTTATCGGGAGGGACGGCGAACACTGAAGCTTTCTTT. Translated: CASSLSGGTANTEAFF.

This clonotype turned up a few times. The V and J genes are TRBV7-6 and TRBJ1-5; D not resolved. V shed 5 bases and J shed 7 bases, with 12 bases lying between them. The CDR3 runs to 13 residues. Germline values: CDR1 SGHVS, CDR2 FNYEAQ. The CDR3 nucleotides read TGTGCCAGCAGCCTTGATTCTACCCAGCCCCAGCATTTT. This encodes CASSLDSTQPQHF.

This clonotype was seen a handful of times. The chain combines TRBV7-6 with TRBJ1-1; 7 bases fit TRBD1. CDR1 SGHVS and CDR2 FNYEAQ come from the germline V gene. V lost 3 bases and J lost 0; bases outside the gene matches: 7. This CDR3 comprises 16 residues. DNA for the CDR3: TGTGCCAGCAGCTTGAGTGAGGGACAGCTGAACACTGAAGCTTTCTTT. This codes for CASSLSEGQLNTEAFF.

This clonotype was recorded a few times. The CDR3 is CAISYPGTGVPREQFF. The CDR3 nucleotides are TGTGCCATCAGTTATCCTGGGACAGGGGTTCCCCGGGAGCAGTTCTTC. The chain has TRBV10-3 and TRBJ2-1, with 10 bases identical to TRBD1. The CDR3 spans 16 residues. The germline V gene encodes CDR1 ENHRY and CDR2 SYGVKD. The junction had 14 bases not matched to a gene; V was cut back by 5 bases and J by 10 bases.

This clonotype has only one observation. The rearrangement uses TRBV7-4 and TRBJ2-2, with 7 positions matching TRBD1. Germline CDR1 and CDR2: SGHVT and SQSDAQ. V shed 6 bases, J shed 4 bases, and the junction held 14 bases outside the gene matches. The CDR3 loop spans 17 amino acids. The CDR3 nucleotides read TGTGCCAGCAGGTCAACAGGGGACCGGTATGGCACCGGGGAGCTGTTTTTT. It specifies CASRSTGDRYGTGELFF.

This clonotype was seen only a few times. The chain links TRBV12-3 or TRBV12-4 to TRBJ2-1; D is unclear. V was trimmed by 5 bases and J by 5 bases, leaving 10 bases between them. The CDR3 runs 13 residues. Here the CDR3 DNA reads TGTGCCAGCAGTCACCGCCCTCACAATGAGCAGTTCTTC. It encodes CASSHRPHNEQFF.